This T cell receptor (beta chain) was recovered during a study of radiotherapy plus CTLA-4 blockade in lung cancer. Findings and limits, study-wide: Expansion in blood of tumor-derived TCR clones was seen after radiotherapy plus ipilimumab. According to reports, early shifts in blood T cell clones, alongside interferon-beta, forecast response most accurately.

Comments on this clone: What it recognizes is unknown.

The data were produced by immunoSEQ multiplex PCR, yet TCRdb's version contains in-frame clones alone and is incomplete. This table has approximately 100,000 clones, 75% to 85% appearing once. Trimming pared 4 bases from V and 2 bases from J, leaving 15 bases between. CDR3 length: 15 amino acids. Germline CDR1 is MNHNY and CDR2 is SVGAGI (reference sequence). J is TRBJ2-7 and V is TRBV6-6; TRBD1 is a possible D gene (5 bases). Sequenced material: peripheral blood, taken from a patient treated with radiotherapy plus ipilimumab. The clonotype originates from a human donor with non-small cell lung cancer who had a partial response to radiotherapy plus ipilimumab. CDR3 loop: CASSSGRALTYEQYF. CDR3 coding DNA: TGTGCCAGCAGTTCAGGCAGGGCCCTAACCTACGAGCAGTACTTC.